A single sample gave rise to the 29 T cell receptor beta chains below, sequenced in a study of Graves' ophthalmopathy and Graves' hyperthyroidism. RNA transcripts yielded amplified TCR beta CDR3 regions. RT-PCR with HTBI primers came first, then second-round multiplex PCR. TCRdb reprocessed the multiplex PCR reads with MiXCR, giving one entry per CDR3 protein. The sample lists about 590,000 distinct CDR3 sequences, about 40% occurring once. Sequenced material: peripheral blood or thyroid tissue (not recorded which). Receptors originate from an adult man with Graves' hyperthyroidism.

This clonotype occurred many times. This sequence joins TRBV6-6 and TRBJ1-6, with D tentatively TRBD1 (6 bases). Per germline, CDR1 MNHNY and CDR2 SVGAGI (reference sequence). Trimming shortened V by 7 bases and J by 9 bases, and 22 bases separated the two germline ends. CDR3 size: 16 residues. The CDR3 region is CASTVTGQGPASPLHF. CDR3 DNA sequence: TGTGCCAGCACCGTTACAGGGCAGGGGCCGGCTTCACCCCTCCACTTT.

This clonotype has just a few counts. J is TRBJ1-5 and V is TRBV3-1; a possible D gene is TRBD1 (5 bases). Germline values: CDR1 LGHDT, CDR2 YNNKEL (reference sequence). V was clipped by 4 bases and J by 11 bases, with 18 bases between them. This CDR3 region has 14 residues. The CDR3: CASSPGPDLVTQHF. The CDR3 nucleotides are TGTGCCAGCAGCCCGGGACCGGATTTGGTAACCCAGCATTTT.

The V and J genes are TRBV7-2 and TRBJ1-2; weak D call: TRBD1 (5 bases). The germline CDR1 and CDR2 sequences are SGHTA and FQGNSA. The V end lost 5 bases, the J end lost 4 bases, and 14 bases lay between the germline ends. The CDR3 has 14 amino acids. In nucleotides, the CDR3 is TGTGCCAGCAGCCGCGGGACCACGGCCTATGGCTACACCTTC. Translating it yields CASSRGTTAYGYTF. The full variable domain, rest sourced from reference TRBV7-2 and TRBJ1-2, is GAGVSQSPSNKVTEKGKDVELRCDPISGHTALYWYRQSLGQGLEFLIYFQGNSAPDKSGLPSDRFSAERTGGSVSTLTIQRTQQEDSAVYLCASSRGTTAYGYTFGSGTRLTVV.

The sample holds many counts of this clonotype. The rearrangement uses TRBV25-1 and TRBJ1-2; the match to TRBD1 covers 8 bases. After removal of 4 bases from V and 6 bases from J, the junction contained 4 bases not matched to a gene. Per germline, CDR1 MGHDK and CDR2 SYGVNS. The CDR3 runs to 13 residues. DNA for the CDR3: TGTGCCAGCAGTGTGACAGGGGTCAATGGCTACACCTTC. This sequence encodes CASSVTGVNGYTF.

This chain links TRBV19 with TRBJ1-6; D uncertain. The CDR3 sequence is 16 residues long. The germline V gene has CDR1 LNHDA and CDR2 SQIVND (reference sequence). Trimming shortened V by 7 bases and J by 5 bases, and 18 bases separated the two germline ends. DNA for the CDR3: TGTGCCAGTATTAGTCCGAGGGAGGATAATAATTCACCCCTCCACTTT. This sequence encodes CASISPREDNNSPLHF.

This clonotype has more than one count but fewer than ten. The chain combines TRBV2 with TRBJ2-5, with a weak D call TRBD1 (6 bases). The CDR3 is 18 amino acids. Looked up from germline, CDR1 is SNHLY and CDR2 is FYNNEI. V lost 5 bases to trimming and J lost 0 bases, with 22 bases between them. CDR3 amino acids: CASSLGSAGQTYQETQYF. The CDR3 DNA sequence: TGTGCCAGCAGTTTGGGGTCGGCCGGACAGACGTACCAAGAGACCCAGTACTTC. Together with reference TRBV2 and TRBJ2-5, the CDR3 gives the full variable domain: EPEVTQTPSHQVTQMGQEVILRCVPISNHLYFYWYRQILGQKVEFLVSFYNNEISEKSEIFDDQFSVERPDGSNFTLKIRSTKLEDSAMYFCASSLGSAGQTYQETQYFGPGTRLLVL.

The chain carries TRBV20-1 and TRBJ1-4; D is ambiguous. The CDR3 contains 14 residues. Germline assignment: CDR1 DFQATT and CDR2 SNEGSKA (reference sequence). The V end lost 1 base, the J end lost 7 bases, and 13 bases lay between the germline ends. CDR3 amino acids: CSARVRRVTEKLFF. CDR3 nucleotide sequence: TGCAGTGCTAGAGTTAGGAGGGTGACTGAAAAACTGTTTTTT.

The V and J genes are TRBV29-1 and TRBJ1-2, with D possibly TRBD1 on 6 matching bases. Trimming pared 5 bases from V and 3 bases from J, leaving 10 bases between. The CDR3 has 12 amino acids. Looked up from germline, CDR1 is SQVTM and CDR2 is ANQGSEA. CDR3 nucleotide sequence: TGCAGCGTTATGGACAGCTACTATGGCTACACCTTC. Translation: CSVMDSYYGYTF.

This clonotype was picked up a small number of times. The chain uses TRBV7-9 and TRBJ2-7, with D possibly TRBD1 on 5 matching bases. Trimming took off 1 base at V and 5 bases at J, with 12 bases between the two ends. Germline V gene lookup returns CDR1 SEHNR and CDR2 FQNEAQ (reference sequence). The CDR3 totals 14 residues. This chain's CDR3 is CASSLEAGWHEQYF. Written as DNA, the CDR3 is TGTGCCAGCAGCTTAGAGGCAGGGTGGCACGAGCAGTACTTC.

Regarding this clonotype: A read error may produce the germline difference seen at one junction end. The chain combines TRBV7-9 with TRBJ2-5; 10 bases match TRBD1. Germline CDR1 reads SEHNR; CDR2 reads FQNEAQ (reference sequence). The length of the CDR3 is 18 residues. CDR3 coding DNA: TGTGCCAGCAGCTTAGTCAGTATGACAGGGGGCTCCCAAGAGGCCCAGTACTTC. Translation gives CASSLVSMTGGSQEAQYF. The full variable domain, with the rest looked up from reference TRBV7-9 and TRBJ2-5, is DTGVSQNPRHKITKRGQNVTFRCDPISEHNRLYWYRQTLGQGPEFLTYFQNEAQLEKSRLLSDRFSAERPKGSFSTLEIQRTEQGDSAMYLCASSLVSMTGGSQEAQYFGPGTRLLVL.

This clonotype was recorded many times. The J gene is TRBJ1-1, the V gene TRBV6-1; D is undetermined. Trimming removed 3 bases at V and 1 base at J, with 6 bases between. Germline V gene sequence: CDR1 MNHNS, CDR2 SASEGT. This CDR3 is 13 amino acids long. The CDR3 sequence: CASSEFENTEAFF. In nucleotides, the CDR3 is TGTGCCAGCAGTGAGTTTGAGAACACTGAAGCTTTCTTT.

V is TRBV2 and J is TRBJ2-7, with D hard to call. The DNA matches TRBJ2-1 better at its end, which makes the J call doubtful. The CDR3 totals 13 residues. Germline V gives CDR1 SNHLY, CDR2 FYNNEI. The CDR3 DNA reads as TGTGCCAGCAGTGAAAGAGAATACAATGAGCAGTTCTTC. Its translation is CASSEREYNEQFF.

This clonotype was picked up many times. This chain joins TRBV7-8 and TRBJ2-5, with 8 positions matching TRBD1. This CDR3 spans 14 amino acids. The trim removed 6 bases at V and 5 bases at J, leaving 8 bases unmatched. Germline assignment: CDR1 SGHVS and CDR2 FQNEAQ. This chain's CDR3 is CASSLPGGSETQYF. DNA of the CDR3: TGTGCCAGCAGTTTACCAGGGGGCAGCGAGACCCAGTACTTC.

CDR3 in amino acids: CAIRPSGGYNEQYF. The CDR3 nucleotides are TGTGCCATCAGGCCTAGCGGGGGTTACAATGAGCAGTACTTC. The V gene is TRBV10-3, the J gene TRBJ2-7; 10 nucleotides line up with TRBD2. The CDR3 extends over 14 amino acids. Germline assignment: CDR1 ENHRY and CDR2 SYGVKD. V was pared by 6 bases and J by 7 bases, with 9 bases of the junction left unmatched.

Here the CDR3 reads CASSLRGTEQYF. CDR3 sequence (DNA): TGTGCCAGCAGCTTAAGGGGGACTGAGCAGTACTTC. The chain carries TRBV7-2 and TRBJ2-7; either TRBD1 or TRBD2 may supply D (6 bases each). V lost 2 bases and J lost 7, with 9 bases in between. The CDR3 contains 12 residues. The germline CDR1 and CDR2 sequences are SGHTA and FQGNSA. The whole variable domain, remainder taken from reference TRBV7-2 and TRBJ2-7, is GAGVSQSPSNKVTEKGKDVELRCDPISGHTALYWYRQSLGQGLEFLIYFQGNSAPDKSGLPSDRFSAERTGGSVSTLTIQRTQQEDSAVYLCASSLRGTEQYFGPGTRLTVT.

This clonotype was counted at least ten times. The rearrangement links TRBV2 to TRBJ2-5; no clear D. Germline values: CDR1 SNHLY, CDR2 FYNNEI. V was clipped by 11 bases and J by 1 base, with 14 bases between them. The CDR3 consists of 13 residues. CDR3 bases: TGTGCCTCCCAGCCCCCAGCCCAAGAGACCCAGTACTTC. Its protein is CASQPPAQETQYF.

The chain links TRBV20-1 to TRBJ1-6; maybe TRBD1 (6 bases). Trimming shortened V by 0 bases and J by 5 bases, and 14 bases separated the two germline ends. The CDR3 runs 16 residues. Germline assignment: CDR1 DFQATT and CDR2 SNEGSKA (reference sequence). The CDR3 loop reads CSARDGGTINNSPLHF. The CDR3 DNA sequence: TGCAGTGCTAGAGATGGTGGGACAATAAATAATTCACCCCTCCACTTT.

This clonotype has a handful of counts. The gene calls are TRBV7-2 and TRBJ2-3; TRBD2 is a possible D gene (6 bases). CDR3 length: 14 residues. V was cut by 5 bases and J by 7 bases, with 16 bases left in between. The germline CDR1 and CDR2 sequences are SGHTA and FQGNSA. The CDR3: CASSPPGLENTQYF. The CDR3 DNA sequence: TGTGCCAGCAGCCCTCCGGGACTTGAGAATACGCAGTATTTT.

This clonotype was counted a few times. The chain combines TRBV7-9 with TRBJ1-6, with TRBD1 as a possible D gene (5 bases). CDR3 length equals 14 residues. Per the germline V gene, CDR1 is SEHNR and CDR2 is FQNEAQ (reference sequence). V gave up 7 bases and J gave up 9 bases, with 16 bases separating them. CDR3 protein: CASTVGGVGSPLHF. In nucleotides, the CDR3 is TGTGCCAGCACCGTCGGGGGGGTAGGTTCACCCCTCCACTTT.

The chain joins TRBV20-1 to TRBJ2-2; maybe TRBD2 (5 bases). There are 14 residues in the CDR3. V was shortened by 0 bases and J by 4 bases, with 9 bases between the two germline ends. Per the germline V gene, CDR1 is DFQATT and CDR2 is SNEGSKA (reference sequence). The DNA of the CDR3 is TGCAGTGCTAGAGATCTAGAGGGCACCGGGGAGCTGTTTTTT. Its translation is CSARDLEGTGELFF.

This clonotype was counted at least ten times. V and J are TRBV12-3 or TRBV12-4 and TRBJ1-1, with D perhaps TRBD1 (5 bases). V was pared by 0 bases and J by 1 base, with 9 bases between. The CDR3 has 15 residues. As DNA, the CDR3 is TGTGCCAGCAGTTTAGCGGTCGGACAGAACACTGAAGCTTTCTTT. It is translated as CASSLAVGQNTEAFF.

This clonotype was seen ten or more times. This chain joins TRBV4-1 and TRBJ2-7; D is unresolved. This CDR3 has 12 amino acids. From germline, CDR1 is MGHRA and CDR2 YSYEKL. V lost 0 bases and J 7 bases, leaving 7 bases between the germline ends. The CDR3 loop is CASSQDGREQYF. CDR3 in DNA: TGCGCCAGCAGCCAAGATGGCAGAGAGCAGTACTTC.

About this clonotype itself: A read error may explain this, as a much larger clone is one base away. Without the conserved terminal phenylalanine or tryptophan, this CDR3 likely stems from a read error. The CDR3 reads CASVPSRDQPQHS. The CDR3 coding sequence is TGTGCCAGTGTCCCTTCAAGGGATCAGCCCCAGCATTCT. The chain links TRBV2 to TRBJ1-5; D is undetermined. Trimming stripped 9 bases from V and 5 bases from J, with 14 bases between. The CDR3 is 13 residues long. CDR1 is SNHLY, CDR2 FYNNEI, per germline.

This chain uses TRBV7-9 with TRBJ2-7; 10 nucleotides align to TRBD1. Losses at the gene ends were 5 bases for V and 6 bases for J; bases not matched to a gene: 13. This CDR3 has 16 residues. Looked up from germline, CDR1 is SEHNR and CDR2 is FQNEAQ (reference sequence). CDR3: CASSAATGTGVSEQYF. CDR3 in DNA: TGTGCCAGCAGCGCCGCAACCGGGACAGGGGTCTCCGAGCAGTACTTC.

The chain has TRBV4-2 and TRBJ2-5; D is uncertain. The CDR3 has 15 amino acids. Per germline, CDR1 LGHNA and CDR2 YNFKEQ. Trimming removed 1 base at V and 1 base at J, with 10 bases between. CDR3 amino acids: CASSQGRPSQETQYF. The DNA of the CDR3 is TGTGCCAGCAGCCAAGGGCGGCCTTCCCAAGAGACCCAGTACTTC.

The table lists this clonotype with many counts. CDR3 residues: CASRRGQGTNTEAFF. The DNA of the CDR3 is TGTGCCAGCAGGCGAGGACAGGGGACGAACACTGAAGCTTTCTTT. The chain links TRBV6-5 to TRBJ1-1; 9 nucleotides align to TRBD1. CDR1 is MNHEY and CDR2 is SVGAGI in the germline V gene. The trim removed 6 bases at V and 1 base at J, leaving 6 bases unmatched. The CDR3 consists of 15 residues.

In its sample, this clonotype was seen once. One end of the junction is discordant with germline, which a read error may explain. This chain uses TRBV7-2 with TRBJ1-4; 10 nucleotides agree with TRBD1. The germline gives CDR1 SGHTA, CDR2 FQGNSA. The length of the CDR3 is 16 residues. The CDR3 is CASTHALGTGASGLLF. The CDR3 bases are TGTGCCAGCACCCATGCTCTCGGGACAGGGGCTTCTGGACTGCTTTTT.

This clonotype was counted a few times. This rearrangement joins TRBV11-1 to TRBJ2-2; weak D call: TRBD1 (6 bases). This CDR3 has 16 amino acids. V lost 3 bases and J 0 bases, leaving 11 bases between the germline ends. The germline gives CDR1 SGHAT, CDR2 FQDESV (reference sequence). The DNA for the CDR3 is TGTGCCAGCAGCTTTCATCCAGGGGCGAACACCGGGGAGCTGTTTTTT. Translation: CASSFHPGANTGELFF.

On this clonotype: The missing conserved phenylalanine or tryptophan at the end of this CDR3 makes a read error likely. Because the CDR3's place on the DNA is in doubt, the DNA is left out and the CDR3 is given as listed by TCRdb. V usage is TRBV7-9 and J usage is TRBJ2-2; the D call in the table, TRBD1, was not verified against the DNA. Germline values: CDR1 SEHNR, CDR2 FQNEAQ (reference sequence). Termini included, the CDR3 measures 15 amino acids. CDR3: CASSSWTGGDRGAVV.